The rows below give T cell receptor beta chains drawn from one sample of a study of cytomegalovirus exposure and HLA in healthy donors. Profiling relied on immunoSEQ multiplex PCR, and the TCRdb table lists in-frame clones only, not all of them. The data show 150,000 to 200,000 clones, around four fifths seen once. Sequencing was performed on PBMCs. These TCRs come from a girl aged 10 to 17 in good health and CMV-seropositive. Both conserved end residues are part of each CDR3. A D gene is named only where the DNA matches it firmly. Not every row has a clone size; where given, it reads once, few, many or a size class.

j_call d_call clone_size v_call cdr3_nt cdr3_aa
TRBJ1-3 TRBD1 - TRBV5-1 TGCGCCAGCAGCTCCACAGGGGGGGATGGAAACACCATATATTTT CASSSTGGDGNTIYF
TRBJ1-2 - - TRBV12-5 TGTGCTAGTGGTTTCCCAGGGGTCCTTAATCTTGGCTACACCTTC CASGFPGVLNLGYTF
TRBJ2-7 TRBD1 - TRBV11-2 TGTGCCAGCAGCTCCGCGGGACAGGGGGGGGTGCAGTACTTC CASSSAGQGGVQYF
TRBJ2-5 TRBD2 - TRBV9 TGTGCCAGCAGCGCGGGGACTAGCTCTAAGGAGACCCAGTACTTC CASSAGTSSKETQYF
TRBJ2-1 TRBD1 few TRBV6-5 TGTGCCAGCAGTTATTATAAGGGGACAGCCTCCAATGAGCAGTTCTTC CASSYYKGTASNEQFF
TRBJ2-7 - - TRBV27 TGTGCCAGCAGTCCCGGGGTCTTCTACGAGCAGTACTTC CASSPGVFYEQYF
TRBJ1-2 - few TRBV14 TGTGCCAGCAGCCAAAAACGGGGGATTCCTAACTATGGCTACACCTTC CASSQKRGIPNYGYTF
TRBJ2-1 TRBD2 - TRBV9 TGTGCCAGCAGCTCCGCGGGTCGGGGGGGCGCGGGAAGGGAGCAGTTCTTC CASSSAGRGGAGREQFF
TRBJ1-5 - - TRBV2 TGTGCCAGCAGTGACACCCCGCAGGGCAATCAGCCCCAGCATTTT CASSDTPQGNQPQHF
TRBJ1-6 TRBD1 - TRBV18 TGTGCCAGCTCACAGGACAGGGAAAATTCACCCCTCCACTTT CASSQDRENSPLHF
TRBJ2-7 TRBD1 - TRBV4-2 TGTGCCAGCAGCCAGGGACAGGGGGCTTACGAGCAGTACTTC CASSQGQGAYEQYF
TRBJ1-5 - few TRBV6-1 TGTGCCCGACGACAACAGTCCCCCCCCCAGCCCCAGCATTTT CARRQQSPPQPQHF
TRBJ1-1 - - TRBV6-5 TGTGCCAGCAGTTACCCCACTAGCACTGAAGCTTTCTTT CASSYPTSTEAFF
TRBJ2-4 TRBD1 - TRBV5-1 TGCGCCAGCAGCCCCTTCAGGGGGCGCAATTGGGACATTCAGTACTTC CASSPFRGRNWDIQYF
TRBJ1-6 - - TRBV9 TGTGCCAGCAGCGTAGGGAGGGGTTCCCCTACTCGGTCCCTCCACTTT CASSVGRGSPTRSLHF
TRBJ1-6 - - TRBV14 TGTGCCAGCAGCCAAGATAATGCCTATAATTCACCCCTCCACTTT CASSQDNAYNSPLHF
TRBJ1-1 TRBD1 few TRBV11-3 TGTGCCAGCAGCTTAGGGACAGGGGGCTCCGGAGCTTTCTTT CASSLGTGGSGAFF
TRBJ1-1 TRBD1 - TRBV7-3 TGTGCCAGCAGGCCTCACAGGGGGCGGAAAGCTTTCTTT CASRPHRGRKAFF
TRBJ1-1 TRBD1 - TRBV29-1 TGCAGCGTTTTGAGGAGGACAGGGCCTGGAGAAGCTTTCTTT CSVLRRTGPGEAFF
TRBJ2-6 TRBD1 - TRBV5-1 TGCGCCAGCACCGGACAGGCCGTAGGTGCCTCGGGGGCCAACGTCCTGACTTTC CASTGQAVGASGANVLTF
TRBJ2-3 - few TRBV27 TGTGCCAGCAGTTTTCTGGCCCAGGGGAAGGGTACGCAGTATTTT CASSFLAQGKGTQYF
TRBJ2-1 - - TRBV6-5 TGTGCCAGCAGTTACTCGCGCCTCAATGAGCAGTTCTTC CASSYSRLNEQFF
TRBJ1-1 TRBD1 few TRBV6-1 TGTGCCAGCAGTGCGCGACAGGGACAGGGTGAAGCTTTCTTT CASSARQGQGEAFF
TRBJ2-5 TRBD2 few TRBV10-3 TGTGCCATCAGTGAGTGGCGGGGGATCCAAGAGACCCAGTACTTC CAISEWRGIQETQYF
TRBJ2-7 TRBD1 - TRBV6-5 TGTGCCAGCAGGCCGGGACAGTCCTCCTACGAGCAGTACTTC CASRPGQSSYEQYF
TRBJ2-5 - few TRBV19 TGTGCCAGTAGTATAGATGGGCGGGGGACCCAGTACTTC CASSIDGRGTQYF
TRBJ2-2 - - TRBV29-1 TGCAGCGTGGACGGGGGGAACACCGGGGAGCTGTTTTTT CSVDGGNTGELFF
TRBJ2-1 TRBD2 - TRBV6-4 TGTGCCAGCAGTCAAGCCCCGGGGGGGGGTGAGCAGTTCTTC CASSQAPGGGEQFF
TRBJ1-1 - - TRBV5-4 TGTGCCAGCAGCGGAGGGGGGAGGGGAGGGAGTCGGAACACTGAAGCTTTCTTT CASSGGGRGGSRNTEAFF
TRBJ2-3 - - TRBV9 TGTGCCAGCGGGACTTACACAGATACGCAGTATTTT CASGTYTDTQYF
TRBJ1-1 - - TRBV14 TGTGCCAGCAGTCTTACAGCGAACACTGAAGCTTTCTTT CASSLTANTEAFF
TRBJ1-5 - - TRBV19 TGTGCCAGTAGCGGAACAGGGAATCAGCCCCAGCATTTT CASSGTGNQPQHF
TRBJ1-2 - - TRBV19 TGTGCCAGTAGTACCCCCCCGGGTGAAATCGATGGCTACACCTTC CASSTPPGEIDGYTF
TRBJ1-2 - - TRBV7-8 TGTGCCAGCAGCTTCGGGTCGCCTTCTAGCGGCTACACCTTC CASSFGSPSSGYTF
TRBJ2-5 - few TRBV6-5 TGTGCCATTAGGTCGGGAGAGACCCAGTACTTC CAIRSGETQYF
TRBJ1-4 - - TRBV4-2 TGTGCCAGCAGCGGTAATGTTTTGTTCGAGGAAAAACTGTTTTTT CASSGNVLFEEKLFF
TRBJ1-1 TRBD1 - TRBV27 TGTGCCAGCAGTTTCATCAGGGGGCAAGGGACTGAAGCTTTCTTT CASSFIRGQGTEAFF
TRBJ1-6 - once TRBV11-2 TGTGCCAGCAGCTTACGAGAGGCTGGGGCCCTAAATTCACCCCTCCACTTT CASSLREAGALNSPLHF
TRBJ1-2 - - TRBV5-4 TGTGCCAGCAGCTCGAAGGACAGTCTCTATGGCTACACCTTC CASSSKDSLYGYTF
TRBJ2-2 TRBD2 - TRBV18 TGTGCCAGCTCACCACTAGCGGGGAACACCGGGGAGCTGTTTTTT CASSPLAGNTGELFF
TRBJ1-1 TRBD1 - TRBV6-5 TGTGCCAGCAGTTCGACCGGGACAGGGACAGGCACTGAAGCTTTCTTT CASSSTGTGTGTEAFF
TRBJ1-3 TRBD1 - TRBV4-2 TGTGCCAGCAGCCAGCGAATGACAGGGGATGAGAGAAACACCATATATTTT CASSQRMTGDERNTIYF
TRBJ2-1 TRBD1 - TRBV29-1 TGCAGCGTTCGACAGGGGATCAATGAGCAGTTCTTC CSVRQGINEQFF
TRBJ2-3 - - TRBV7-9 TGTGCCAGCAGCACACAGGGTAGCACAGATACGCAGTATTTT CASSTQGSTDTQYF
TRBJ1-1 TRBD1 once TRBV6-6 TGTGCCAGCAGTTACGGGACAGGCACTGAAGCTTTCTTT CASSYGTGTEAFF